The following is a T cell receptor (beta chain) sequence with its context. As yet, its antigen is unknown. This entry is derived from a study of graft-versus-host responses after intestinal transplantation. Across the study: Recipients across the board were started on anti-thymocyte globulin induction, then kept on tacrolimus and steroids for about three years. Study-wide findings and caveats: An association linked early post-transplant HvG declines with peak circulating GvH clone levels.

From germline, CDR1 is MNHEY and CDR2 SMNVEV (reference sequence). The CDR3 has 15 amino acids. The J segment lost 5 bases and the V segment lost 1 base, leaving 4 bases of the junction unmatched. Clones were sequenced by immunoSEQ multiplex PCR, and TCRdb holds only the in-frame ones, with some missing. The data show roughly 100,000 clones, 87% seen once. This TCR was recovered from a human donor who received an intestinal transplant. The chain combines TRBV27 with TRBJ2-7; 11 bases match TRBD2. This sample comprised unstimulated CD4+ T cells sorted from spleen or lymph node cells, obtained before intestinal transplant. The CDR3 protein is CASSLLLTSGNEQYF. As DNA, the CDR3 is TGTGCCAGCAGTTTATTGTTGACTAGCGGGAACGAGCAGTACTTC.